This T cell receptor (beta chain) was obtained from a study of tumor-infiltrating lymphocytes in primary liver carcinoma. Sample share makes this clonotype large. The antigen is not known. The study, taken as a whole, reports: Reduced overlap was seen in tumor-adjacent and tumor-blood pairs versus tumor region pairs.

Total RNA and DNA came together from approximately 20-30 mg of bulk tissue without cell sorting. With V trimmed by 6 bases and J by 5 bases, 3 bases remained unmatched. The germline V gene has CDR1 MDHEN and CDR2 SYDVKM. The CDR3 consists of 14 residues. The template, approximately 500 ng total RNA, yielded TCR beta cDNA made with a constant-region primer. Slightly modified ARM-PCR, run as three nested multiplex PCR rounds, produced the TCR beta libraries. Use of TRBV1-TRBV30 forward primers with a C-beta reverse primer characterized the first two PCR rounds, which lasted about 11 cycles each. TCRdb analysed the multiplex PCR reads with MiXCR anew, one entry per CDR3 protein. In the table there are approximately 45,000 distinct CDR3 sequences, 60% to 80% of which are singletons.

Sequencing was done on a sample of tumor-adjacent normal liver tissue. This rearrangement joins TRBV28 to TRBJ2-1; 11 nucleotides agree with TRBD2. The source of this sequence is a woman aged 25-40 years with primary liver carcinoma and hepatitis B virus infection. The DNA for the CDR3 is TGTGCCAGCAGGGGGACTAGCGGCGACAATGAGCAGTTCTTC. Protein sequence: CASRGTSGDNEQFF.